The present TCR beta chain was sequenced within a study of regulatory dendritic cells for organ transplantation. Findings and caveats of the study: Of resting T cell subsets, memory CD8+ had the most alloreactive clonotypes. Between individuals, the alloreactive memory CD8+ T cell pool differed considerably. Memory T cells were less diverse than naive, with memory CD8+ most oligoclonal.

On this clone: Antigen specificity is unknown.

V was pared by 0 bases and J by 2 bases, with 12 bases between. CDR1 and CDR2 (germline): SGHRS, YFSETQ. The CDR3 consists of 16 residues. Profiled with immunoSEQ multiplex PCR; TCRdb holds only in-frame clones, not every one. This table has 25,000 to 30,000 clones, more than 65% appearing once. FACS sorted CD4+ or CD8+ T cells into CD45RA+ naive and CD45RO+ memory. Source material: naive CD8+ T cells from blood. Indicated subset: CD45RA+ naive T cells. V is TRBV5-1 and J is TRBJ2-1; D not resolved. This sequence originates from a human donor in good health. This chain's CDR3 is CASSLAGGLAYNEQFF. The CDR3 region has the DNA TGCGCCAGCAGCTTGGCTGGCGGCTTAGCCTACAATGAGCAGTTCTTC.